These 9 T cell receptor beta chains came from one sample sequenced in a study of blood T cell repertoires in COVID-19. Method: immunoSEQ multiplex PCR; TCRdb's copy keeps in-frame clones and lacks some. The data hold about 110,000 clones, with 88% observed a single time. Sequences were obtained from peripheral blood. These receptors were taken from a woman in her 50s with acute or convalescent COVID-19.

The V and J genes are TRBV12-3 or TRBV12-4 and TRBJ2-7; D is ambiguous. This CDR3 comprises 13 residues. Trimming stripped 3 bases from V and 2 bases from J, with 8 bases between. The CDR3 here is CASSFGLPYEQYF. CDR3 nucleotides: TGTGCCAGCAGTTTCGGTCTGCCCTACGAGCAGTACTTC.

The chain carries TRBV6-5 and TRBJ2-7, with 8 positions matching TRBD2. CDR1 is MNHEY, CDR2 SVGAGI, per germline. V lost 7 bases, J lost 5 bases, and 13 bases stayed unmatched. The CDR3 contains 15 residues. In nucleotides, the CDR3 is TGTGCCAGCACCGGCGCGGGGGGCAACGCCCACGAGCAGTACTTC. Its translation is CASTGAGGNAHEQYF.

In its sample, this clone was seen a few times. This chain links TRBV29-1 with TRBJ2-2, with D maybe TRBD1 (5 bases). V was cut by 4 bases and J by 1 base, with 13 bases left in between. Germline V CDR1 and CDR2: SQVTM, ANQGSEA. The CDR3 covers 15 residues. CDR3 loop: CSVGRAGGNTGELFF. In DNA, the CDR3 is TGCAGCGTTGGCAGGGCTGGCGGGAACACCGGGGAGCTGTTTTTT.

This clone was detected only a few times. This CDR3 is CASSLRARLAGVDTQYF. The CDR3, as DNA: TGTGCCAGCAGTTTACGCGCTAGACTAGCGGGAGTAGATACGCAGTATTTT. The V and J genes are TRBV28 and TRBJ2-3; 12 nucleotides agree with TRBD2. V was clipped by 2 bases and J by 5 bases; unmatched bases: 8. The CDR3 sequence is 17 residues long. Per germline, CDR1 MDHEN and CDR2 SYDVKM.

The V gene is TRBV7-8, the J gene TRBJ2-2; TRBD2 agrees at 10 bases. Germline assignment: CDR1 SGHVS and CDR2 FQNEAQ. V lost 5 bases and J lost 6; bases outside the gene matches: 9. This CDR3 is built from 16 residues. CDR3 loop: CASSPGSGRAPGELFF. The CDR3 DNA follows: TGTGCCAGCAGCCCCGGGAGCGGGAGGGCCCCCGGGGAGCTGTTTTTT.

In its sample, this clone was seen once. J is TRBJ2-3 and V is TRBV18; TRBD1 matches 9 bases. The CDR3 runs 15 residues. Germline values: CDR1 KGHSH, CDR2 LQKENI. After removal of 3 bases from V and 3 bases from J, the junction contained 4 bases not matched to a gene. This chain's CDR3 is CASSPKDRGTDTQYF. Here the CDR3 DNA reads TGTGCCAGCTCACCGAAGGACAGGGGTACAGATACGCAGTATTTT.

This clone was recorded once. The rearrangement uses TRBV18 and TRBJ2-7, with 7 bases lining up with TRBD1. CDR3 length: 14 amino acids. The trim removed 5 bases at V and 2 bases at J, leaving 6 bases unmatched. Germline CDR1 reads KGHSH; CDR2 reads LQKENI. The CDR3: CASSKGQDAYEQYF. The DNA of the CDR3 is TGTGCCAGCTCAAAAGGACAGGATGCCTACGAGCAGTACTTC.

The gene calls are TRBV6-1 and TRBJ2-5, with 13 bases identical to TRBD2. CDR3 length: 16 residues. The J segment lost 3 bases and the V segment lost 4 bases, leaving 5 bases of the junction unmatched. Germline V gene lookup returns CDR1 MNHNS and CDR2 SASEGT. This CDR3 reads CASSGGTSGTKETQYF. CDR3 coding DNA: TGTGCCAGCAGTGGGGGGACTAGCGGGACGAAAGAGACCCAGTACTTC.

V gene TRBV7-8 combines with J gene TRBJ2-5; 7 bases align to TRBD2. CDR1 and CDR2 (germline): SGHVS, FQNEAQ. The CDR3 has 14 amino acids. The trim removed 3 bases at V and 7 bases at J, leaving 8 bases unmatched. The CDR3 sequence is CASSFSGGVGTQYF. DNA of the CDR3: TGTGCCAGCAGCTTTTCGGGAGGAGTGGGGACCCAGTACTTC. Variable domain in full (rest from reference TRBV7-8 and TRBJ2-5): GAGVSQSPRYKVAKRGQDVALRCDPISGHVSLFWYQQALGQGPEFLTYFQNEAQLDKSGLPSDRFFAERPEGSVSTLKIQRTQQEDSAVYLCASSFSGGVGTQYFGPGTRLLVL.